This note documents a single T cell receptor beta chain sequence. A clone one base away is much larger, so this may be a read error. The sample belongs to a study of tumor and adjacent non-tumor tissue in lung cancer. TCRbeta libraries were built with three rounds of nested PCR, modified from ARM-PCR. TCRdb reprocessed the multiplex PCR reads via MiXCR and lists one record per CDR3 protein. The table records tens of thousands of distinct CDR3 sequences, 74% of them present only once. This sample's RNA came from whole unsorted tissue. Distant lung tissue was collected more than 3 cm away from the tumor edge. The CDR3 loop spans 12 amino acids. CDR1 GTSNPN and CDR2 SVGIG come from the germline V gene (reference sequence).

Material for sequencing was distant non-tumor lung tissue. The chain uses TRBV30 and TRBJ1-3; D gene unclear. This TCR came from a woman aged 55 to 70 with non-small cell lung cancer. The CDR3 spells CAWGVGGNTIYF. The CDR3, as DNA: TGTGCCTGGGGTGTCGGAGGAAACACCATATATTTT. Drawing the rest from reference TRBV30 and TRBJ1-3, the complete variable domain is SQTIHQWPATLVQPVGSPLSLECTVEGTSNPNLYWYRQAAGRGLQLLFYSVGIGQISSEVPQNLSASRPQDRQFILSSKKLLLSDSGFYLCAWGVGGNTIYFGEGSWLTVV.